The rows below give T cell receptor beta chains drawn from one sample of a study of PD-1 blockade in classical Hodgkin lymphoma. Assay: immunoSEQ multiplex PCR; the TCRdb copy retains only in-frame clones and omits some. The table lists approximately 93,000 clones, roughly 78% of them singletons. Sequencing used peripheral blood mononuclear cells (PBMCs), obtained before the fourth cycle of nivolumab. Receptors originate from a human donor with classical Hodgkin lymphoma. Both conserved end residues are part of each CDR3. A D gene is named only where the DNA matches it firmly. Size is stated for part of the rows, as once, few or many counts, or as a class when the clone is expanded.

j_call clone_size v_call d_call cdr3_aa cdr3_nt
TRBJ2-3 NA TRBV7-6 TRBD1 CASSLGQYTDTQYF TGTGCCAGCAGCTTGGGACAGTACACAGATACGCAGTATTTT
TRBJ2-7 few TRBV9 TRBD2 CASSVASLAGIYEQYF TGTGCCAGCAGCGTAGCCTCACTAGCGGGCATATACGAGCAGTACTTC
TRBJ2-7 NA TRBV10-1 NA CATLAIGRYEQYF TGCGCCACCCTAGCTATCGGACGATACGAGCAGTACTTC
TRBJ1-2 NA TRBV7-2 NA CASSSTHDRHYGYTF TGTGCCAGCAGCTCCACCCACGACAGGCACTATGGCTACACCTTC
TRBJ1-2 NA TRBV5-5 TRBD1 CASRLTGNYGYTF TGTGCCAGCAGACTGACAGGGAACTATGGCTACACCTTC
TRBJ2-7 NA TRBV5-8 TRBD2 CASSSGLAGTYEQYF TGTGCCAGCAGCTCAGGACTAGCCGGAACCTACGAGCAGTACTTC
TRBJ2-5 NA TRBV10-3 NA CAISEWRQETQYF TGTGCCATCAGTGAGTGGCGCCAAGAGACCCAGTACTTC
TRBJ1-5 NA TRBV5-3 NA CARSLATLGDTYQPQHF TGTGCCAGAAGCTTGGCTACGTTGGGGGACACCTATCAGCCCCAGCATTTT
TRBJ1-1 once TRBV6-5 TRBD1 CASSRQGRSFLVAFF TGTGCCAGCAGCCGACAGGGCCGATCTTTTTTGGTGGCTTTCTTT
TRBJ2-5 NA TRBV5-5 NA CASSLDGTMSTQYF TGTGCCAGCAGCCTGGACGGGACAATGAGTACCCAGTACTTC
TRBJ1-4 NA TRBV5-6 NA CASSLAGGGVFF TGTGCCAGCAGCTTGGCCGGTGGGGGAGTGTTTTTT
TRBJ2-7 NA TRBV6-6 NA CASSYTYIYEQYF TGTGCCAGCAGTTACACCTACATCTACGAGCAGTACTTC
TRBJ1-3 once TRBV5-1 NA CASSPVVGATGNTIYF TGCGCCAGCAGCCCCGTCGTTGGGGCAACTGGAAACACCATATATTTT
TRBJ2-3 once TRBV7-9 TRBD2 CASSLELAGTQYF TGTGCCAGCAGCTTAGAATTAGCGGGTACGCAGTATTTT
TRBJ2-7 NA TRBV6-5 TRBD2 CASSLGLAYEQYF TGTGCCAGCAGTTTGGGACTAGCCTACGAGCAGTACTTC
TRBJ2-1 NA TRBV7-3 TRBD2 CASSLYALAGHNEQFF TGTGCCAGCAGCTTATACGCCCTAGCGGGACACAATGAGCAGTTCTTC
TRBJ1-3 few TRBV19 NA CASRPRQVNPDSGNTIYF TGTGCCAGTAGACCACGACAGGTAAACCCCGACTCTGGAAACACCATATATTTT
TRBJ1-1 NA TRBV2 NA CASSEALGAGTEAFF TGTGCCAGCAGTGAAGCGCTGGGGGCCGGTACTGAAGCTTTCTTT
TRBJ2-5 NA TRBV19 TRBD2 CASSIRLAGAQETQYF TGTGCCAGTAGTATTCGACTAGCGGGGGCTCAAGAGACCCAGTACTTC
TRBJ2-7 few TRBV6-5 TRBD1 CASSPDREGSYEQYF TGTGCCAGCAGCCCAGACAGGGAAGGTTCCTACGAGCAGTACTTC
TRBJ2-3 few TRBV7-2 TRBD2 CASSLRARGGTDTQYF TGTGCCAGCAGCTTAAGGGCCCGGGGGGGCACAGATACGCAGTATTTT
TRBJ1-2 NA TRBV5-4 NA CASSLVRVNYGYTF TGTGCCAGCAGCTTGGTCAGGGTTAACTATGGCTACACCTTC
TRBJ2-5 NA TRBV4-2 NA CASSQGSGTGETQYF TGTGCCAGCAGCCAAGGATCGGGGACTGGGGAGACCCAGTACTTC
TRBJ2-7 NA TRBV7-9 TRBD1 CASSLGTGSYEQYF TGTGCCAGCAGCCTCGGGACAGGGTCCTACGAGCAGTACTTC
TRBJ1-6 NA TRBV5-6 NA CASSWTAYNSPLHF TGTGCCAGCAGCTGGACAGCCTATAATTCACCCCTCCACTTT
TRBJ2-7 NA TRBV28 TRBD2 CASSSWLAGGFGHEQYF TGTGCCAGCAGTTCCTGGCTAGCGGGAGGGTTTGGTCACGAGCAGTACTTC
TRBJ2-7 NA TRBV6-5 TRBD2 CASSLLAGGSEQYF TGTGCCAGCAGCCTTCTAGCGGGGGGCAGCGAGCAGTACTTC
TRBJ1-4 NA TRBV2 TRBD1 CASSVQGAEKLFF TGTGCCAGCAGTGTTCAGGGGGCGGAAAAACTGTTTTTT
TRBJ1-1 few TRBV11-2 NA CASSLMIVNTEAFF TGTGCCAGCAGCCTTATGATCGTGAACACTGAAGCTTTCTTT
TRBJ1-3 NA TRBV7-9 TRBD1 CASSPGQPYSGNTIYF TGTGCCAGCAGCCCGGGACAGCCCTACTCTGGAAACACCATATATTTT
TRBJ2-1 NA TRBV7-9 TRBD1 CASSLVPGTGGSEQFF TGTGCCAGCAGCTTAGTGCCCGGGACAGGGGGCAGTGAGCAGTTCTTC
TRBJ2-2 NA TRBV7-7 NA CASSLRVATDTGELFF TGTGCCAGCAGCTTACGGGTGGCCACGGACACCGGGGAGCTGTTTTTT
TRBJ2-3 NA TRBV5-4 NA CASSFGSGLTDTQYF TGTGCCAGCAGCTTTGGATCGGGGCTCACAGATACGCAGTATTTT
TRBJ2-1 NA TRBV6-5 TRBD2 CASSYDTSGYNEQFF TGTGCCAGCAGTTATGATACTAGCGGATACAATGAGCAGTTCTTC
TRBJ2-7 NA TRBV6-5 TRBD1 CASSYRGHHEQYF TGTGCCAGCAGTTACAGGGGGCACCACGAGCAGTACTTC
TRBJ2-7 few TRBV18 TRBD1 CASSPIGDSPGEQYF TGTGCCAGCTCACCGATAGGGGACAGCCCGGGGGAGCAGTACTTC
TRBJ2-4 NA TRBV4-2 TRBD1 CASSQAYRTGGVQNIQYF TGTGCCAGCAGCCAAGCCTACAGGACAGGGGGTGTCCAAAACATTCAGTACTTC
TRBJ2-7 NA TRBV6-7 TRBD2 CAPGTRAYEQYF TGTGCCCCCGGGACTAGGGCCTACGAGCAGTACTTC
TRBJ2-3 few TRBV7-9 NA CASRTRDATDTQYF TGTGCCAGCAGGACACGCGACGCCACAGATACGCAGTATTTT
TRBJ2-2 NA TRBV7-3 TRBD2 CASSLLIAGAGGELFF TGTGCCAGCAGCTTATTGATAGCGGGGGCTGGCGGGGAGCTGTTTTTT
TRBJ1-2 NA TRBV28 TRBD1 CASLSGTGAGYTF TGTGCCAGCCTTTCCGGGACAGGGGCTGGCTACACCTTC
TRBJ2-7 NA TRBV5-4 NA CASSFNYEQYF TGTGCCAGCAGCTTCAACTACGAGCAGTACTTC
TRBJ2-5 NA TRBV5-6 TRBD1 CASSFRQGLQETQYF TGTGCCAGCAGCTTTCGACAGGGTCTTCAAGAGACCCAGTACTTC
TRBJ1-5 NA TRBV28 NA CASSLSLNQPQHF TGTGCCAGCAGTTTAAGCCTCAATCAGCCCCAGCATTTT
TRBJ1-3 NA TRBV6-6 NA CASNPPGHRNTIYF TGTGCCAGCAACCCACCAGGACATCGAAACACCATATATTTT
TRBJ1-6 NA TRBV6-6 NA CASRPRTEVNSPLHF TGTGCCAGCAGACCGCGGACGGAGGTTAATTCACCCCTCCACTTT
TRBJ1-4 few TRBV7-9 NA CASSPTNEKLFF TGTGCCAGCAGCCCAACTAATGAAAAACTGTTTTTT
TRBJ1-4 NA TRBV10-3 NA CAISDRGLNEKLFF TGTGCCATCAGTGATAGGGGCCTTAATGAAAAACTGTTTTTT
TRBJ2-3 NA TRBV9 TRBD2 CASSVATPAGGPYTQYF TGTGCCAGCAGCGTAGCTACGCCAGCGGGGGGGCCCTATACGCAGTATTTT
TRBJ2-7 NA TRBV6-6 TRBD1 CASSQGAYEQYF TGTGCCAGCAGTCAGGGGGCCTACGAGCAGTACTTC
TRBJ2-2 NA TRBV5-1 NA CASTVLGTGELFF TGCGCCAGCACGGTATTAGGAACCGGGGAGCTGTTTTTT
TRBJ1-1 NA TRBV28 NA CASSSGWGQDMNTEAFF TGTGCCAGCAGTTCGGGATGGGGGCAAGACATGAACACTGAAGCTTTCTTT